One sample yielded the 23 T cell receptor beta chains listed below, sequenced in a study of T cells after yellow fever vaccination. TCRdb called the 5' RACE reads again in MiXCR, with one record for every CDR3 protein. The repertoire holds 610,000 or so distinct CDR3 sequences, roughly 12% seen once, with about 16% in the top ten. The specimen was PBMCs, collected on the day of the yellow fever booster vaccination. The receptors originated from a young man who received the YFV17D yellow fever vaccine.

The chain links TRBV27 to TRBJ2-2, with 8 bases aligning to TRBD2. V lost 6 bases to trimming and J lost 4 bases; unmatched junction nucleotides: 10. Germline V gene lookup returns CDR1 MNHEY and CDR2 SMNVEV (reference sequence). This CDR3 has 16 amino acids. The CDR3 sequence: CASSPGGLVGTGELFF. The DNA for the CDR3 is TGTGCCAGCAGCCCTGGGGGACTAGTTGGCACCGGGGAGCTGTTTTTT.

This clonotype was recorded a few times. This chain uses TRBV2 with TRBJ2-1; 9 bases match TRBD2. From germline, CDR1 is SNHLY and CDR2 FYNNEI. The V and J ends lost 4 bases and 6 bases, in that order; junction bases with no gene match: 10. The CDR3 covers 16 residues. CDR3 nucleotide sequence: TGTGCCAGCAGTGGAGATAGCGGGAGATACTCCAATGAGCAGTTCTTC. The encoded protein is CASSGDSGRYSNEQFF.

This clonotype turned up a few times. The chain links TRBV5-1 to TRBJ2-1, with 11 bases lining up with TRBD2. CDR1 and CDR2 (germline): SGHRS, YFSETQ. The CDR3 runs 16 residues. Losses at the gene ends were 5 bases for V and 10 bases for J; bases not matched to a gene: 14. The CDR3 DNA sequence: TGCGCCAGCAGACGTCCGGGACTAGCGGAGCGGGGGGAGCAGTTCTTC. This translates into CASRRPGLAERGEQFF.

This clonotype was observed a handful of times. V and J are TRBV6-1 and TRBJ1-1; D might be TRBD1 (5 bases). CDR1 is MNHNS, CDR2 SASEGT, per germline. Trimming removed 5 bases at V and 5 bases at J, with 21 bases between. The CDR3 has 16 amino acids. CDR3 region: CASSNGGLYLKTEAFF. CDR3 bases: TGTGCCAGCAGTAATGGGGGGTTGTATCTAAAAACTGAAGCTTTCTTT.

V usage is TRBV12-5 and J usage is TRBJ2-1; a weak D match, TRBD2 (5 bases). V was shortened by 6 bases and J by 5 bases, with 14 bases between the two germline ends. The CDR3 is made up of 14 amino acids. Looked up from germline, CDR1 is LGHNT and CDR2 is FRNRAP. In nucleotides, the CDR3 is TGTGCTAGTGGATATCCCCGGGATAACAATGAGCAGTTCTTC. Translating gives CASGYPRDNNEQFF.

The J gene is TRBJ1-6, the V gene TRBV6-7; TRBD1 might be the D (5 bases). TRBV6-7 is an open reading frame whose function is uncertain. The CDR3 sequence is 14 residues long. Deletions cut 11 bases from V and 8 bases from J, with 19 bases between. This CDR3 reads CAQQLYRRDSPLHF. For the CDR3, the DNA is TGTGCCCAGCAACTGTACAGGAGAGATTCACCCCTCCACTTT.

This clonotype was seen only a few times. The CDR3 here is CASSDELRAHPGYTF. CDR3 nucleotides: TGTGCCAGCAGCGACGAGCTCCGGGCTCACCCTGGCTACACCTTC. V gene TRBV7-6 combines with J gene TRBJ1-2, with D unclear. CDR3 length: 15 amino acids. In germline, CDR1 is SGHVS, CDR2 FNYEAQ. Trimming left V 5 bases short and J 7 bases short, with 20 bases between. The full variable domain, rest sourced from reference TRBV7-6 and TRBJ1-2, is GAGVSQSPRYKVTKRGQDVALRCDPISGHVSLYWYRQALGQGPEFLTYFNYEAQQDKSGLPNDRFSAERPEGSISTLTIQRTEQRDSAMYRCASSDELRAHPGYTFGSGTRLTVV.

V and J are TRBV5-1 and TRBJ2-7; D is unclear. CDR1 and CDR2 from the germline V gene are SGHRS and YFSETQ. This CDR3 has 11 residues. V lost 4 bases to trimming and J lost 5 bases, with 7 bases between them. The CDR3 DNA is TGCGCCAGCAGCACCGAAAACGAGCAGTACTTC. This gives the protein CASSTENEQYF.

This chain joins TRBV6-2 or TRBV6-3 and TRBJ1-5; no clear D gene. V was pared by 2 bases and J by 2 bases, with 7 bases between. Germline CDR1 is MNHEY and CDR2 is SVGEGT. This CDR3 is 14 amino acids long. CDR3: CASSYGSRNQPQHF. CDR3 coding DNA: TGTGCCAGCAGTTACGGGAGCCGCAATCAGCCCCAGCATTTT.

This clonotype has more than one count but fewer than ten. The chain uses TRBV5-5 and TRBJ2-7; no clear D gene. The CDR3 sequence is 14 residues long. Germline V gene data show CDR1 as SGHKS and CDR2 as YYEKEE (reference sequence). The V and J ends lost 0 bases and 4 bases respectively, with 11 bases between them. The DNA for the CDR3 is TGTGCCAGCAGCTTGGGTCAGGATCAGTACGAGCAGTACTTC. Its protein product is CASSLGQDQYEQYF.

This clonotype turned up a few times. The chain couples TRBV6-2 or TRBV6-3 to TRBJ2-7; perhaps TRBD1 as D (6 bases). Per the germline V gene, CDR1 is MNHEY and CDR2 is SVGEGT. Trimming cost V 6 bases and J 4 bases, with 13 bases left between them. This CDR3 comprises 13 residues. The CDR3 DNA follows: TGTGCCAGCAGGCTGGACAGTATATACGAGCAGTACTTC. Translated, it gives CASRLDSIYEQYF.

This clonotype has at least ten counts. V is TRBV10-2 and J is TRBJ2-1; 12 bases align to TRBD2. After removal of 2 bases from V and 4 bases from J, the junction contained 0 bases not matched to a gene. Germline CDR1 WSHSY, CDR2 SAAADI. The CDR3 has 15 residues. CDR3 amino acids: CASSETSGGYNEQFF. For the CDR3, the DNA is TGCGCCAGCAGTGAGACTAGCGGGGGGTACAATGAGCAGTTCTTC.

In its sample, this clonotype was seen a few times. Written as DNA, the CDR3 is TGTGCCAGTAGTATGGCGGTTACATTCTACGAGCAGTACTTC. This sequence encodes CASSMAVTFYEQYF. The chain joins TRBV19 to TRBJ2-7; no clear D gene. The germline CDR1 and CDR2 sequences are LNHDA and SQIVND (reference sequence). There are 14 residues in the CDR3. Trimming cost V 3 bases and J 3 bases, with 12 bases left between them.

The V call is TRBV4-3, the J call TRBJ1-6; D perhaps matches TRBD1 (6 bases). Trimming cost V 0 bases and J 7 bases, with 10 bases left between them. This CDR3 has 15 amino acids. Germline lookup yields CDR1 LGHNA and CDR2 YSLEER. CDR3 loop: CASSQDGGRNSPLHF. The DNA for the CDR3 is TGCGCCAGCAGCCAAGACGGGGGCCGGAATTCACCCCTCCACTTT.

The V call is TRBV28, the J call TRBJ2-1, with D tentatively TRBD2 (5 bases). V was trimmed by 5 bases and J by 9 bases, leaving 11 bases between them. This CDR3 is built from 12 residues. Germline lookup yields CDR1 MDHEN and CDR2 SYDVKM. The chain's CDR3 is CASSIRGFEQFF. In DNA, the CDR3 is TGTGCCAGCAGTATCCGGGGATTTGAGCAGTTCTTC.

This clonotype was seen ten or more times. The rearrangement links TRBV3-1 to TRBJ1-1; D gene uncertain. V was cut by 3 bases and J by 2 bases, with 4 bases left in between. CDR1 is LGHDT and CDR2 is YNNKEL in the germline V gene (reference sequence). The CDR3 has 12 amino acids. The CDR3 nucleotides read TGTGCCAGCAGCCAGGGTAACACTGAAGCTTTCTTT. Amino acids: CASSQGNTEAFF.

This clonotype appeared many times. The chain links TRBV7-3 to TRBJ2-1; 8 positions match TRBD2. The CDR3 is 14 residues long. The V segment lost 8 bases and the J segment 4 bases; nucleotides outside the gene matches: 7. Per germline, CDR1 SGHTA and CDR2 FQGTGA. The chain's CDR3 is CASRPGGDYNEQFF. The CDR3 DNA reads TGTGCCAGCCGGCCGGGGGGGGATTACAATGAGCAGTTCTTC.

The chain uses TRBV20-1 and TRBJ2-5; D is perhaps TRBD2 (5 bases). Germline assignment: CDR1 DFQATT and CDR2 SNEGSKA (reference sequence). This CDR3 is 13 amino acids long. V was pared by 3 bases and J by 5 bases, with 13 bases between. In DNA, the CDR3 is TGCAGTGCTAGTAGGACTTTGAGGGAGACCCAGTACTTC. This encodes CSASRTLRETQYF.

This clonotype was observed a few times. The V call is TRBV27, the J call TRBJ1-6; 9 nucleotides line up with TRBD1. CDR1 is MNHEY and CDR2 is SMNVEV in the germline V gene (reference sequence). V lost 5 bases to trimming and J lost 9 bases; unmatched junction nucleotides: 8. The CDR3 runs to 15 residues. The CDR3 spells CASSPKAGQGSPLHF. The CDR3 nucleotides read TGTGCCAGCAGTCCCAAGGCGGGACAGGGTTCACCCCTCCACTTT.

This clonotype has ten or more counts. The V call is TRBV25-1, the J call TRBJ1-1; D unresolved. The CDR3 spans 12 residues. In germline, CDR1 is MGHDK, CDR2 SYGVNS. V lost 8 bases and J 1 base, leaving 8 bases between the germline ends. The CDR3 region is CASLHRNTEAFF. CDR3 nucleotide sequence: TGTGCCAGCCTCCACCGGAACACTGAAGCTTTCTTT.

J is TRBJ2-3 and V is TRBV10-2, with D uncertain. V was shortened by 11 bases and J by 9 bases, with 15 bases between the two germline ends. The CDR3 contains 11 residues. Germline V gene data show CDR1 as WSHSY and CDR2 as SAAADI. The DNA of the CDR3 is TGCGCCTCCCACGATTTAGTAACGCAGTATTTT. Translating it yields CASHDLVTQYF.

This clonotype occurred a few times. The chain uses TRBV3-1 and TRBJ2-3, with a tentative D call TRBD2 (5 bases). Trimming took 2 bases from V and 4 from J, leaving 7 bases between them. CDR1 and CDR2 (germline): LGHDT, YNNKEL (reference sequence). This CDR3 has 13 residues. CDR3 bases: TGTGCCAGCAGCCAATATAGCGCAGATACGCAGTATTTT. As protein: CASSQYSADTQYF.

This clonotype was picked up many times. J is TRBJ2-3 and V is TRBV5-5, with D tentatively TRBD1 or TRBD2 (7 bases each). Germline CDR1 SGHKS, CDR2 YYEKEE (reference sequence). V dropped 0 bases and J dropped 1 base, with 18 bases sitting between them. CDR3 length equals 18 residues. The CDR3 bases are TGTGCCAGCAGCTTGGTCCCTTTACAGGGGAGGGGCACAGATACGCAGTATTTT. Translated, it gives CASSLVPLQGRGTDTQYF. Variable domain in full (rest from reference TRBV5-5 and TRBJ2-3): DAGVTQSPTHLIKTRGQQVTLRCSPISGHKSVSWYQQVLGQGPQFIFQYYEKEERGRGNFPDRFSARQFPNYSSELNVNALLLGDSALYLCASSLVPLQGRGTDTQYFGPGTRLTVL.